One and the same sample provided the 30 T cell receptor beta chains below, sequenced in a study of T cells in Graves' hyperthyroidism and ophthalmopathy. TCR beta CDR3 region amplification was performed from RNA transcripts. The TCR CDR3 first-round RT-PCR relied on the HTBI primer set. TCRdb re-called the multiplex PCR reads through MiXCR, storing one row per CDR3 protein. This table holds around 600,000 distinct CDR3 sequences, around 13% found once. The sample consisted of blood. The source of these receptors is a woman in her fifties or sixties with Graves' ophthalmopathy.

This clonotype was counted a few times. The chain uses TRBV24-1 and TRBJ2-3; 10 positions agree with TRBD1. In germline, CDR1 is KGHDR, CDR2 SFDVKD. The CDR3 has 15 amino acids. The V and J ends lost 4 bases and 6 bases, in that order; junction bases with no gene match: 6. The CDR3 nucleotides read TGTGCCACCAGTGAAGGACAGGGGGATGCGGATACGCAGTATTTT. It translates to CATSEGQGDADTQYF.

The chain carries TRBV10-3 and TRBJ2-5; D gene ambiguous. Germline lookup yields CDR1 ENHRY and CDR2 SYGVKD. V dropped 4 bases and J dropped 5 bases, with 20 bases sitting between them. This CDR3 spans 16 amino acids. DNA for the CDR3: TGTGCCATCAGTGGCCCCGATGGCACCATCGGGGAGACCCAGTACTTC. The encoded protein is CAISGPDGTIGETQYF.

This clonotype showed up many times. The chain uses TRBV13 and TRBJ2-1; unclear D gene. This CDR3 has 12 residues. V was trimmed by 7 bases and J by 5 bases, leaving 9 bases between them. Germline V lookup: CDR1 PRHDT, CDR2 FYEKMQ (reference sequence). The CDR3 region has the DNA TGTGCCAGCACGAGTCAGGACAATGAGCAGTTCTTC. Protein: CASTSQDNEQFF.

This chain links TRBV7-2 with TRBJ2-7; 11 nucleotides agree with TRBD2. Looked up from germline, CDR1 is SGHTA and CDR2 is FQGNSA. This CDR3 has 18 amino acids. V was pared by 2 bases and J by 3 bases, with 12 bases of the junction left unmatched. CDR3 in amino acids: CASSLLWGVTSGIYEQYF. The DNA for the CDR3 is TGTGCCAGCAGCTTATTGTGGGGGGTGACTAGCGGGATCTACGAGCAGTACTTC.

In its sample, this clonotype was seen many times. The chain recombines TRBV28 with TRBJ1-1; 7 bases are a match to TRBD1. This CDR3 has 15 amino acids. The V and J ends lost 0 bases and 5 bases, in that order; junction bases with no gene match: 6. Germline-derived CDR1 and CDR2 are MDHEN and SYDVKM. CDR3 in amino acids: CASSLWEGGRTEAFF. CDR3 coding DNA: TGTGCCAGCAGTTTATGGGAAGGGGGCAGGACTGAAGCTTTCTTT.

Ten or more counts support this clonotype. The chain combines TRBV18 with TRBJ2-7; perhaps TRBD2 as D (5 bases). The CDR3 extends over 14 amino acids. Deletions cut 3 bases from V and 1 base from J, with 10 bases between. The germline CDR1 and CDR2 sequences are KGHSH and LQKENI. The DNA for the CDR3 is TGTGCCAGCTCACCTAAGGAGGCGTCCTACGAGCAGTACTTC. Its protein is CASSPKEASYEQYF.

This chain uses TRBV14 with TRBJ2-1, with 10 nucleotides matching TRBD1. The J segment lost 8 bases and the V segment lost 0 bases, leaving 4 bases of the junction unmatched. The germline CDR1 and CDR2 sequences are SGHDN and FVKESK. This CDR3 is 15 amino acids long. The DNA of the CDR3 is TGTGCCAGCAGCCAAGATTGGGACAGGGGCCATGAGCAGTTCTTC. It codes for CASSQDWDRGHEQFF.

The sample holds a few counts of this clonotype. The V call is TRBV7-9, the J call TRBJ2-1; TRBD2 matches at 7 bases. This CDR3 has 15 residues. The germline V gene encodes CDR1 SEHNR and CDR2 FQNEAQ (reference sequence). V was clipped by 4 bases and J by 7 bases; unmatched bases: 10. Here the CDR3 reads CASSSGKRDYNEQFF. The CDR3 DNA reads as TGTGCCAGCAGCTCCGGGAAGCGGGACTATAATGAGCAGTTCTTC.

This clonotype was detected many times. The V and J genes are TRBV29-1 and TRBJ2-7; D is unresolved. V lost 1 base and J lost 2, with 6 bases in between. CDR1 is SQVTM and CDR2 is ANQGSEA in the germline V gene. The CDR3 has 12 residues. The CDR3 here is CSVEVRPYEQYF. The CDR3 bases are TGCAGCGTTGAAGTCAGGCCCTACGAGCAGTACTTC.

This clonotype was recorded many times. The chain carries TRBV18 and TRBJ2-5; 7 nucleotides align to TRBD1. CDR1 KGHSH and CDR2 LQKENI come from the germline V gene. This CDR3 is 13 amino acids long. With V trimmed by 2 bases and J by 5 bases, 2 bases remained unmatched. Here the CDR3 DNA reads TGTGCCAGCTCACCAAACAGGGGTGAGACCCAGTACTTC. Amino acid sequence: CASSPNRGETQYF.

This clonotype was picked up many times. The gene calls are TRBV24-1 and TRBJ2-2; possibly TRBD1 or TRBD2 for D (5 bases each). Germline V CDR1 and CDR2: KGHDR, SFDVKD. Trimming took 6 bases from V and 4 from J, leaving 17 bases between them. CDR3 length: 16 amino acids. The chain's CDR3 is CATSTYPGGGTGELFF. CDR3 nucleotides: TGTGCCACCAGTACCTATCCGGGTGGGGGCACCGGGGAGCTGTTTTTT.

This clonotype was seen a few times. The rearrangement joins TRBV27 to TRBJ1-2; the D gene is possibly TRBD1 (5 bases). Germline lookup yields CDR1 MNHEY and CDR2 SMNVEV (reference sequence). Trimming removed 6 bases from V and 13 bases from J, with 6 bases in between. This CDR3 contains 8 residues. The CDR3 loop is CASRGGTF. CDR3 coding DNA: TGTGCCAGCAGGGGGGGCACCTTC.

The genes are TRBV6-1 and TRBJ2-7; 10 nucleotides match TRBD1. From germline, CDR1 is MNHNS and CDR2 SASEGT. The V gene end was trimmed by 4 bases and the J gene end by 2 bases; junction bases not matched to a gene: 5. The CDR3 extends over 15 amino acids. The chain's CDR3 is CASSGWTGGTYEQYF. The CDR3 DNA sequence: TGTGCCAGCAGTGGGTGGACAGGGGGGACCTACGAGCAGTACTTC.

V usage is TRBV7-9 and J usage is TRBJ2-5; 7 bases are shared with TRBD1. Germline trimming cut 0 bases from V and 5 bases from J; bases unmatched to any gene: 9. From germline, CDR1 is SEHNR and CDR2 FQNEAQ (reference sequence). The CDR3 length is 16 residues. CDR3 nucleotides: TGTGCCAGCAGCTTAGCTCTACAGGGGTCACAGGAGACCCAGTACTTC. Its protein product is CASSLALQGSQETQYF.

This clonotype has ten or more counts. The chain uses TRBV7-9 and TRBJ1-3; 9 bases map to TRBD1. CDR3 length: 14 amino acids. Germline CDR1 is SEHNR and CDR2 is FQNEAQ (reference sequence). Trimming cost V 4 bases and J 2 bases; bases outside gene matches: 0. The CDR3 DNA follows: TGTGCCAGCAGCTGGACAGGGGCTGGAAACACCATATATTTT. Encoded protein: CASSWTGAGNTIYF.

Ten or more counts support this clonotype. V and J are TRBV11-1 and TRBJ2-7; D possibly corresponds to TRBD2 (5 bases). CDR1 and CDR2 from the germline V gene are SGHAT and FQDESV (reference sequence). The CDR3 extends over 14 amino acids. V was clipped by 3 bases and J by 2 bases, with 11 bases between them. CDR3 sequence: CASSFAGSTYEQYF. The DNA of the CDR3 is TGTGCCAGCAGCTTCGCGGGTTCCACCTACGAGCAGTACTTC.

This clonotype was picked up many times. The CDR3 nucleotides are TGTGCCAGCAGTGCTCCAGGGGGCAAGCGTGAAAAACTGTTTTTT. This translates into CASSAPGGKREKLFF. The chain is built from TRBV28 and TRBJ1-4; 8 nucleotides match TRBD1. This CDR3 has 15 residues. Germline CDR1 reads MDHEN; CDR2 reads SYDVKM. J gave up 7 bases and V 5 bases, and 9 bases lay outside the gene matches.

This clonotype was found many times. The chain joins TRBV12-3 or TRBV12-4 to TRBJ1-1, with 11 bases fitting TRBD1. With V trimmed by 5 bases and J by 1 base, 0 bases remained unmatched. The CDR3 totals 14 residues. The CDR3 nucleotides are TGTGCCAGCAGTGGGACAGGGGGGAACACTGAAGCTTTCTTT. Residues: CASSGTGGNTEAFF.

This clonotype has only a few counts. The rearrangement uses TRBV5-4 and TRBJ2-1; 7 bases match TRBD1. The CDR3 length is 14 residues. Germline V gene sequence: CDR1 SGHNT, CDR2 YYREEE (reference sequence). With V trimmed by 4 bases and J by 6 bases, 7 bases remained unmatched. CDR3 loop: CASSKRQGSNEQFF. The CDR3 bases are TGTGCCAGCAGCAAACGACAGGGTAGCAATGAGCAGTTCTTC.

This clonotype was counted many times. The J gene is TRBJ2-5, the V gene TRBV20-1, with TRBD1 identical over 10 bases. Germline assignment: CDR1 DFQATT and CDR2 SNEGSKA (reference sequence). The trim removed 5 bases at V and 1 base at J, leaving 4 bases unmatched. The CDR3 is 14 residues long. CDR3 DNA: TGCAGTGCTGGGACAGGGGATCTCCAAGAGACCCAGTACTTC. It translates to CSAGTGDLQETQYF.

This clonotype showed up many times. The genes are TRBV3-1 and TRBJ1-1, with a possible D match to TRBD1 (5 bases). Germline loops: CDR1 LGHDT, CDR2 YNNKEL (reference sequence). This CDR3 region has 14 residues. V shed 2 bases and J shed 1 base, with 8 bases lying between them. CDR3 bases: TGTGCCAGCAGCCAAAGACAGCCGAACACTGAAGCTTTCTTT. The encoded protein is CASSQRQPNTEAFF.

This sequence joins TRBV9 and TRBJ2-7, with D perhaps TRBD1 or TRBD2 (5 bases each). V lost 3 bases and J lost 0, with 10 bases in between. This CDR3 region has 14 residues. The germline V gene has CDR1 SGDLS and CDR2 YYNGEE. CDR3 sequence: CASSAGLHSYEQYF. DNA of the CDR3: TGTGCCAGCAGCGCGGGGCTCCACTCCTACGAGCAGTACTTC.

The chain employs TRBV9 and TRBJ1-5, with unresolved D. This CDR3 is 15 amino acids long. Looked up from germline, CDR1 is SGDLS and CDR2 is YYNGEE. V was shortened by 3 bases and J by 0 bases, with 10 bases between the two germline ends. The CDR3 DNA is TGTGCCAGCAGCGCAGGAGAATATAGCAATCAGCCCCAGCATTTT. Translation: CASSAGEYSNQPQHF.

The chain couples TRBV6-1 to TRBJ2-3; D gene unclear. The CDR3 covers 14 residues. Trimming took off 3 bases at V and 0 bases at J, with 7 bases between the two ends. CDR1 and CDR2 (germline): MNHNS, SASEGT. CDR3 in amino acids: CASSDVRSTDTQYF. The DNA for the CDR3 is TGTGCCAGCAGTGATGTCCGTAGCACAGATACGCAGTATTTT.

This chain uses TRBV7-6 with TRBJ2-3; tentatively, D is TRBD2 (5 bases). The CDR3 consists of 15 residues. The V and J ends lost 5 bases and 13 bases respectively, with 25 bases between them. CDR1 is SGHVS, CDR2 FNYEAQ, per germline. The CDR3 DNA follows: TGTGCCAGCAGCCCAAGCGGAGACTACCGGCAAAAGGAGTATTTT. Protein: CASSPSGDYRQKEYF.

This clonotype was recorded many times. J is TRBJ2-5 and V is TRBV18; no reliable D call. The CDR3 sequence is 16 residues long. V was shortened by 2 bases and J by 3 bases, with 16 bases between the two germline ends. CDR1 and CDR2 (germline): KGHSH, LQKENI. In DNA form, the CDR3 reads TGTGCCAGCTCACCAGGGGTCCAAGGAAGGGAAGAGACCCAGTACTTC. It specifies CASSPGVQGREETQYF.

This clonotype was counted many times. CDR3 amino acids: CATRRGMIQGREDYGYTF. For the CDR3, the DNA is TGTGCCACCCGACGGGGGATGATACAGGGTAGGGAAGACTATGGCTACACCTTC. The gene calls are TRBV2 and TRBJ1-2; a weak D match, TRBD1 (6 bases). V lost 10 bases, J lost 3 bases, and 30 bases lay in between. Germline V lookup: CDR1 SNHLY, CDR2 FYNNEI. This CDR3 spans 18 amino acids.

In this sample, this clonotype turned up many times. The chain recombines TRBV7-3 with TRBJ2-2; 9 nucleotides agree with TRBD1. The CDR3 consists of 15 residues. Germline V gene lookup returns CDR1 SGHTA and CDR2 FQGTGA. The ends lost 5 bases at V and 5 bases at J; junction bases unmatched: 6. The CDR3: CASSPQGATTGELFF. As DNA, the CDR3 is TGTGCCAGCAGCCCACAGGGGGCGACGACCGGGGAGCTGTTTTTT. Filled out from reference TRBV7-3 and TRBJ2-2, the complete variable domain reads GAGVSQTPSNKVTEKGKYVELRCDPISGHTALYWYRQSLGQGPEFLIYFQGTGAADDSGLPNDRFFAVRPEGSVSTLKIQRTERGDSAVYLCASSPQGATTGELFFGEGSRLTVL.

The rearrangement uses TRBV28 and TRBJ2-5; 12 bases agree with TRBD2. Trimming cost V 4 bases and J 5 bases; bases outside gene matches: 8. The length of the CDR3 is 16 residues. The germline CDR1 and CDR2 sequences are MDHEN and SYDVKM. In nucleotides, the CDR3 is TGTGCCAGCAGTTCGAGACTAGCGGGAGCAGTGGAGACCCAGTACTTC. This codes for CASSSRLAGAVETQYF.

This clonotype was seen ten or more times. The chain uses TRBV12-3 or TRBV12-4 and TRBJ2-4, with D tentatively TRBD2 (6 bases). Deletions cut 0 bases from V and 3 bases from J, with 18 bases between. The CDR3 spans 18 residues. The CDR3 sequence is CASSLALTGGIGKNIQYF. In nucleotides, the CDR3 is TGTGCCAGCAGTTTAGCGTTGACGGGCGGGATCGGCAAAAACATTCAGTACTTC.